The source of this T cell receptor beta chain is a study of T cell responses to AZD1222 COVID-19 vaccine. Study-level information: Second-dose schedules of about 4 or about 12 weeks were combined. Study-wide results and limits: The study identified only five to seven AZD1222 recipients as seropositive at baseline.

The CDR3 is 16 residues long. Trimming cost V 1 base and J 1 base, with 13 bases left between them. Looked up from germline, CDR1 is SEHNR and CDR2 is FQNEAQ (reference sequence). This clone was counted at least ten times. Its antigen is as yet unknown. Assay used: immunoSEQ multiplex PCR; TCRdb lists only in-frame clones, some missing. The sample includes 150,000 to 200,000 clones, 85% to 95% of them seen just once. The chain employs TRBV7-9 and TRBJ1-1, with D perhaps matching TRBD1 (5 bases). Specimen: peripheral blood, collected on day 0 of AZD1222 vaccination. This clonotype originated in an adult in good health. The chain's CDR3 is CASSLGDGRPNTEAFF. The CDR3 DNA reads TGTGCCAGCAGCTTAGGGGACGGACGGCCGAACACTGAAGCTTTCTTT.